These 9 T cell receptor beta chains originate from one sample sequenced in a study of shared clonotypes between healthy human individuals. TCRdb keeps only in-frame clones here, not all; method: immunoSEQ multiplex PCR. The repertoire consists of 1.6 million or so clones, with about 98.5% occurring once and the leading ten covering about 0.4%. The specimen sequenced was naive CD4+ T cells sorted from blood. The subset was: CD45RA+ positively selected. The origin of the receptors is a man aged 25 to 40 in good health.

The V call is TRBV18, the J call TRBJ2-1; D may match TRBD1 or TRBD2 (5 bases each). This CDR3 spans 16 amino acids. The ends were cut back, 4 bases at V and 8 bases at J, with 21 bases in the middle. CDR1 is KGHSH and CDR2 is LQKENI in the germline V gene. This chain's CDR3 is CASSQITGSRGDEQFF. The CDR3 bases are TGTGCCAGCTCACAAATAACCGGGTCTCGGGGCGATGAGCAGTTCTTC.

The gene calls are TRBV10-3 and TRBJ2-5; 7 nucleotides line up with TRBD1. Germline V gene sequence: CDR1 ENHRY, CDR2 SYGVKD. CDR3 length: 13 residues. V trimming: 10 bases; J trimming: 5 bases; junction bases outside the gene matches: 10. The CDR3, as DNA: TGTGCCACCCGACAGGGATCGGACGAGACCCAGTACTTC. Amino acid sequence: CATRQGSDETQYF.

The chain uses TRBV5-1 and TRBJ2-7; no clear D. Germline V gene data show CDR1 as SGHRS and CDR2 as YFSETQ. The CDR3 sequence is 14 residues long. V gave up 1 base and J gave up 6 bases, with 14 bases separating them. CDR3 coding DNA: TGCGCCAGCAGCTTGTTCACTCGGCCCTCCGAGCAGTACTTC. Translation gives CASSLFTRPSEQYF.

The chain couples TRBV11-2 to TRBJ2-5, with a weak D call TRBD2 (6 bases). This CDR3 has 11 residues. The V end was cut by 6 bases, the J end by 8 bases, with 10 bases between. Germline assignment: CDR1 SGHAT and CDR2 FQNNGV. CDR3 sequence (DNA): TGTGCCAGCAGTGTGGGGGGAACCCAGTACTTC. It codes for CASSVGGTQYF.

The chain is built from TRBV14 and TRBJ2-7; 12 bases match TRBD2. V lost 3 bases and J lost 4; bases outside the gene matches: 4. The CDR3 runs 15 residues. CDR1 and CDR2 from the germline V gene are SGHDN and FVKESK. CDR3 residues: CASSQTGLAGYEQYF. CDR3 nucleotides: TGTGCCAGCAGCCAGACGGGACTAGCGGGTTACGAGCAGTACTTC.

The chain uses TRBV28 and TRBJ1-5; the D is unclear. The CDR3 is 15 amino acids. Germline values: CDR1 MDHEN, CDR2 SYDVKM. With 1 base removed from V and 1 base from J, the gap between germline ends came to 8 bases. Here the CDR3 reads CASSLLQISNQPQHF. The CDR3 nucleotides are TGTGCCAGCAGTTTATTGCAAATCAGCAATCAGCCCCAGCATTTT.

This chain links TRBV7-2 with TRBJ2-1; D remains ambiguous. The V gene's germline CDR1 is SGHTA and CDR2 FQGNSA. The V end lost 8 bases, the J end lost 7 bases, and 12 bases lay between the germline ends. The CDR3 length is 12 residues. The CDR3 DNA follows: TGTGCCAGCTCTTCCGGTTTGAATGAGCAGTTCTTC. Translated: CASSSGLNEQFF.

This rearrangement joins TRBV5-1 to TRBJ2-5; 7 positions agree with TRBD1. Losses at the gene ends were 4 bases for V and 1 base for J; bases not matched to a gene: 13. There are 17 residues in the CDR3. The germline CDR1 and CDR2 sequences are SGHRS and YFSETQ. This chain's CDR3 is CASSTRAGQDTQETQYF. Written as DNA, the CDR3 is TGCGCCAGCAGCACCCGTGCCGGACAGGACACCCAAGAGACCCAGTACTTC.

Details on this clone: This sample includes further DNA sequences coding for the same CDR3. V usage is TRBV6-1 and J usage is TRBJ2-1; TRBD2 might be the D (5 bases). The CDR3 totals 15 residues. The V and J ends lost 1 base and 0 bases respectively, with 7 bases between them. The germline V gene has CDR1 MNHNS and CDR2 SASEGT. The DNA for the CDR3 is TGTGCCAGCAGTGAAGGAGGGAGCTCCTACAATGAGCAGTTCTTC. Protein: CASSEGGSSYNEQFF.